Below are 32 T cell receptor beta chains sequenced from a single sample in a study of glioma-infiltrating T cells after dendritic cell vaccination. The method was immunoSEQ multiplex PCR; TCRdb's version includes in-frame clones alone and lacks a portion of them. The sample holds tens of thousands of clones, roughly 87% seen once. The material sequenced was blood, taken before dendritic cell vaccination. The receptors were sampled from a human donor with glioblastoma.

This chain links TRBV9 with TRBJ2-1, with 9 bases identical to TRBD1. V gave up 2 bases and J gave up 5 bases; unmatched junction bases: 20. This CDR3 region has 20 residues. Germline V gene sequence: CDR1 SGDLS, CDR2 YYNGEE. CDR3 sequence: CASSVHAGTGSMVVNNEQFF. CDR3 nucleotides: TGTGCCAGCAGCGTGCACGCCGGGACAGGGTCTATGGTGGTAAACAATGAGCAGTTCTTC.

The V call is TRBV5-6, the J call TRBJ1-2, with 8 bases lining up with TRBD1. The CDR3 totals 13 residues. Germline V lookup: CDR1 SGHDT, CDR2 YYEEEE. With 0 bases clipped from V and 8 bases from J, the junction kept 3 bases outside the gene matches. The CDR3 sequence: CASSLGQGLGYTF. CDR3 DNA: TGTGCCAGCAGCTTGGGACAGGGGTTAGGCTACACCTTC.

This clone was picked up one time. The chain links TRBV25-1 to TRBJ2-5; D is ambiguous. Germline CDR1 is MGHDK and CDR2 is SYGVNS. The CDR3 is made up of 11 amino acids. Trimming stripped 5 bases from V and 4 bases from J, with 5 bases between. In DNA, the CDR3 is TGTGCCAGCAGTCCGGGAGAGACCCAGTACTTC. This gives the protein CASSPGETQYF.

The chain links TRBV29-1 to TRBJ1-2; 7 bases match TRBD1. CDR3 size: 13 residues. CDR1 and CDR2 from the germline V gene are SQVTM and ANQGSEA. The V segment lost 7 bases and the J segment 4 bases; nucleotides outside the gene matches: 9. The DNA of the CDR3 is TGCAGCGGTTCAGGGACAGATCTCTATGGCTACACCTTC. The encoded protein is CSGSGTDLYGYTF.

In this sample, this clone turned up once. The chain carries TRBV5-4 and TRBJ2-3; D possibly corresponds to TRBD2 (6 bases). Between the trimmed V and J ends, which lost 7 bases and 0 bases, there was a span of 9 bases. CDR3 length: 13 residues. The germline V gene has CDR1 SGHNT and CDR2 YYREEE (reference sequence). The CDR3 nucleotides are TGTGCCAGCGGGGGGTCTAGCACAGATACGCAGTATTTT. Translated, it gives CASGGSSTDTQYF.

This clone appeared a single time. The rearrangement links TRBV6-5 to TRBJ1-1, with D possibly being TRBD1 (6 bases). V was pared by 2 bases and J by 1 base, with 11 bases between. The CDR3 totals 15 residues. Germline V gene sequence: CDR1 MNHEY, CDR2 SVGAGI. CDR3 sequence: CASSYTGLANTEAFF. The CDR3 DNA reads as TGTGCCAGCAGTTACACAGGGTTGGCGAACACTGAAGCTTTCTTT.

The CDR3 reads CASSYKGLAGPYEQYV. CDR3 nucleotides: TGTGCCAGCAGTTACAAAGGACTAGCGGGACCATACGAGCAGTACGTC. V gene TRBV6-6 combines with J gene TRBJ2-7; the match to TRBD2 covers 12 bases. J was trimmed by 4 bases and V by 2 bases; bases with no gene match: 6. The CDR3 is 16 amino acids. Germline V lookup: CDR1 MNHNY, CDR2 SVGAGI (reference sequence).

The gene calls are TRBV7-6 and TRBJ1-5; 7 nucleotides agree with TRBD1. The CDR3 length is 13 residues. Germline CDR1 and CDR2: SGHVS and FNYEAQ. V shed 3 bases and J 4 bases; nucleotides not matched to a gene: 0. The CDR3 DNA is TGTGCCAGCAGCTTGACAGGGAATCAGCCCCAGCATTTT. It codes for CASSLTGNQPQHF. Drawing the rest from reference TRBV7-6 and TRBJ1-5, the complete variable domain is GAGVSQSPRYKVTKRGQDVALRCDPISGHVSLYWYRQALGQGPEFLTYFNYEAQQDKSGLPNDRFSAERPEGSISTLTIQRTEQRDSAMYRCASSLTGNQPQHFGDGTRLSIL.

The rearrangement uses TRBV19 and TRBJ2-2, with 7 bases that match TRBD2. The length of the CDR3 is 16 residues. From germline, CDR1 is LNHDA and CDR2 SQIVND (reference sequence). V shed 4 bases, J shed 3 bases, and the junction held 8 bases outside the gene matches. The CDR3 sequence is CASSNLQAGDTGELFF. The CDR3 coding sequence is TGTGCCAGTAGTAATCTGCAGGCGGGGGACACCGGGGAGCTGTTTTTT.

This chain uses TRBV9 with TRBJ2-3, with 11 bases aligning to TRBD1. Germline lookup yields CDR1 SGDLS and CDR2 YYNGEE. Trimming cost V 0 bases and J 4 bases; bases outside gene matches: 1. The CDR3 is made up of 15 amino acids. In DNA form, the CDR3 reads TGTGCCAGCAGCGTAGAGGGACAGGGGGCAGATACGCAGTATTTT. Protein: CASSVEGQGADTQYF.

The sample holds a few counts of this clone. This chain joins TRBV27 and TRBJ1-2, with D perhaps TRBD1 (6 bases). The germline V and J ends were trimmed by 2 bases and 6 bases, with 16 bases remaining between them. Germline V gene lookup returns CDR1 MNHEY and CDR2 SMNVEV (reference sequence). This CDR3 is 15 amino acids long. The DNA for the CDR3 is TGTGCCAGCAGTTTAAGGGGACAATTTGGCGATGGCTACACCTTC. Encoded protein: CASSLRGQFGDGYTF.

V and J are TRBV5-6 and TRBJ1-2; no firm D call. Looked up from germline, CDR1 is SGHDT and CDR2 is YYEEEE. The CDR3 loop spans 11 amino acids. With 4 bases removed from V and 3 bases from J, the gap between germline ends came to 4 bases. CDR3 sequence reads: CASSRDYGYTF. The CDR3 DNA reads TGTGCCAGCAGCAGAGACTATGGCTACACCTTC.

The V gene is TRBV5-4, the J gene TRBJ2-2, with 9 bases fitting TRBD2. The CDR3 has 15 residues. Germline values: CDR1 SGHNT, CDR2 YYREEE (reference sequence). Trimming at V came to 3 bases and at J to 5 bases, leaving 5 bases not matched to a gene. CDR3 DNA sequence: TGTGCCAGCAGCTCAAGCGGGGGGAGGACCGGGGAGCTGTTTTTT. Amino acids: CASSSSGGRTGELFF.

This clone was counted a single time. The chain recombines TRBV2 with TRBJ2-1; TRBD1 or TRBD2 may be the D gene (5 bases each). Germline lookup yields CDR1 SNHLY and CDR2 FYNNEI. Deletions cut 7 bases from V and 6 bases from J, with 16 bases between. This CDR3 has 14 amino acids. The CDR3 DNA reads as TGTGCCAGCACTGAGGGCAGGGTCAGCAATGAGCAGTTCTTC. This gives the protein CASTEGRVSNEQFF.

The chain couples TRBV19 to TRBJ2-7; a possible D gene is TRBD2 (6 bases). CDR3 length: 13 residues. Germline values: CDR1 LNHDA, CDR2 SQIVND (reference sequence). The V end lost 6 bases, the J end lost 4 bases, and 13 bases lay between the germline ends. This CDR3 reads CASSYFGGYEQYF. The CDR3 region has the DNA TGTGCCAGTAGCTACTTTGGGGGGTACGAGCAGTACTTC. Filled out from reference TRBV19 and TRBJ2-7, the complete variable domain reads DGGITQSPKYLFRKEGQNVTLSCEQNLNHDAMYWYRQDPGQGLRLIYYSQIVNDFQKGDIAEGYSVSREKKESFPLTVTSAQKNPTAFYLCASSYFGGYEQYFGPGTRLTVT.

The CDR3 reads CASTGQSTFSNQPQHF. CDR3 DNA: TGTGCCAGCACGGGACAGTCGACTTTTAGCAATCAGCCCCAGCATTTT. The chain couples TRBV2 to TRBJ1-5, with 7 bases aligning to TRBD1. Trimming cost V 7 bases and J 0 bases; bases outside gene matches: 9. The CDR3 consists of 16 residues. Germline V gene sequence: CDR1 SNHLY, CDR2 FYNNEI. The full variable domain, completed using reference TRBV2 and TRBJ1-5, is EPEVTQTPSHQVTQMGQEVILRCVPISNHLYFYWYRQILGQKVEFLVSFYNNEISEKSEIFDDQFSVERPDGSNFTLKIRSTKLEDSAMYFCASTGQSTFSNQPQHFGDGTRLSIL.

The V gene is TRBV9, the J gene TRBJ2-2; perhaps TRBD2 as D (5 bases). Germline V lookup: CDR1 SGDLS, CDR2 YYNGEE. The CDR3 runs 14 residues. V gave up 0 bases and J gave up 6 bases, with 9 bases separating them. As DNA, the CDR3 is TGTGCCAGCAGCGTAGGACATAGCGCCGGGGAGCTGTTTTTT. Translation: CASSVGHSAGELFF.

This chain links TRBV29-1 with TRBJ1-2, with TRBD1 as a possible D gene (5 bases). Germline loops: CDR1 SQVTM, CDR2 ANQGSEA. The CDR3 length is 11 residues. V lost 5 bases to trimming and J lost 2 bases, with 6 bases between them. For the CDR3, the DNA is TGCAGCGTTCAGGGCAACTATGGCTACACCTTC. Protein product: CSVQGNYGYTF.

The V and J genes are TRBV19 and TRBJ2-2, with TRBD1 matching over 7 bases. Unmatched junction bases numbered 9, after V lost 5 bases and J lost 0 bases. The CDR3 sequence is 17 residues long. Germline loops: CDR1 LNHDA, CDR2 SQIVND (reference sequence). CDR3 DNA: TGTGCCAGTAGTCCCGGACAGGCAACTGCGAACACCGGGGAGCTGTTTTTT. Encoded protein: CASSPGQATANTGELFF.

The chain carries TRBV6-5 and TRBJ2-7; TRBD1 agrees at 7 bases. Trimming at V came to 8 bases and at J to 4 bases, leaving 5 bases not matched to a gene. This CDR3 is 12 amino acids long. CDR1 MNHEY and CDR2 SVGAGI come from the germline V gene. CDR3 coding DNA: TGTGCCAGCCGGGACAGTAAATACGAGCAGTACTTC. Protein: CASRDSKYEQYF.

The CDR3 DNA is TGCGCCAGCAGCGAGACCGACAGCAGGCAGGGTGAAAAACTGTTTTTT. Translating gives CASSETDSRQGEKLFF. The chain employs TRBV5-1 and TRBJ1-4, with a possible D match to TRBD1 (5 bases). The V end lost 4 bases, the J end lost 7 bases, and 20 bases lay between the germline ends. Germline V gives CDR1 SGHRS, CDR2 YFSETQ. This CDR3 is built from 16 residues.

The rearrangement joins TRBV15 to TRBJ1-1; the match to TRBD1 covers 7 bases. The J segment lost 10 bases and the V segment lost 1 base, leaving 9 bases of the junction unmatched. The CDR3 totals 14 residues. Germline CDR1 LNHNV, CDR2 YYDKDF (reference sequence). The CDR3 loop is CATSRGSTGVGAFF. CDR3 in DNA: TGTGCCACCAGCAGAGGGAGTACAGGGGTGGGAGCTTTCTTT.

V gene TRBV7-3 combines with J gene TRBJ2-3; D may be TRBD2 (6 bases). The CDR3 totals 15 residues. Trimming took off 8 bases at V and 1 base at J, with 16 bases between the two ends. Germline V gene lookup returns CDR1 SGHTA and CDR2 FQGTGA. CDR3 DNA sequence: TGTGCCAGCGGGGGGAGCCCCCGCGGCACAGATACGCAGTATTTT. Translated: CASGGSPRGTDTQYF.

V gene TRBV25-1 combines with J gene TRBJ1-5; TRBD1 aligns across 7 bases. The CDR3 contains 14 residues. Losses at the gene ends were 2 bases for V and 5 bases for J; bases not matched to a gene: 3. Germline-derived CDR1 and CDR2 are MGHDK and SYGVNS. CDR3 in DNA: TGTGCCAGCAGTGAAGGGACAGTGCATCAGCCCCAGCATTTT. It yields the protein CASSEGTVHQPQHF.

This chain connects TRBV2 to TRBJ2-1; 7 positions agree with TRBD1. V gave up 7 bases and J gave up 4 bases; unmatched junction bases: 4. This CDR3 is built from 13 residues. Per germline, CDR1 SNHLY and CDR2 FYNNEI. The CDR3 nucleotides read TGTGCCAGCACCGAGACAGGGTACAATGAGCAGTTCTTC. This encodes CASTETGYNEQFF.

CDR3 DNA sequence: TGTGCCAGCAGCGGGAGGACAGGGTGGGTTGACAATGAGCAGTTCTTC. Translated, it gives CASSGRTGWVDNEQFF. The chain carries TRBV7-9 and TRBJ2-1, with TRBD1 matching over 8 bases. Losses at the gene ends were 5 bases for V and 5 bases for J; bases not matched to a gene: 11. There are 16 residues in the CDR3. Germline loops: CDR1 SEHNR, CDR2 FQNEAQ (reference sequence).

The genes are TRBV7-3 and TRBJ2-1, with 9 bases fitting TRBD1. This CDR3 spans 13 amino acids. Looked up from germline, CDR1 is SGHTA and CDR2 is FQGTGA. J gave up 16 bases and V 4 bases, and 11 bases lay outside the gene matches. The CDR3 DNA is TGTGCCAGCAGCTCGATTCCGGGACAGGGTTTTTTCTTC. Its translation is CASSSIPGQGFFF.

The DNA for the CDR3 is TGTGCCACCAGCCCGGACTACCTCAATGAGCAGTTCTTC. Translated, it gives CATSPDYLNEQFF. The chain employs TRBV15 and TRBJ2-1, with D tentatively TRBD2 (6 bases). Trimming shortened V by 5 bases and J by 6 bases, and 11 bases separated the two germline ends. In germline, CDR1 is LNHNV, CDR2 YYDKDF (reference sequence). CDR3 size: 13 residues.

This clone was seen just once. The chain employs TRBV5-1 and TRBJ1-2; D might be TRBD1 (6 bases). The CDR3 has 14 amino acids. CDR1 and CDR2 (germline): SGHRS, YFSETQ. V was trimmed by 4 bases and J by 2 bases, leaving 12 bases between them. CDR3 residues: CASSPGQGNYGYTF. The DNA of the CDR3 is TGCGCCAGCAGCCCGGGGCAGGGGAACTATGGCTACACCTTC.

The V gene is TRBV9, the J gene TRBJ1-2; possible D gene TRBD1, 6 bases. Germline CDR1 reads SGDLS; CDR2 reads YYNGEE. The CDR3 runs 15 residues. Trimming removed 0 bases from V and 4 bases from J, with 13 bases in between. The CDR3 loop is CASSVATGGIYGYTF. Here the CDR3 DNA reads TGTGCCAGCAGCGTAGCGACAGGCGGTATCTATGGCTACACCTTC.

V gene TRBV7-9 combines with J gene TRBJ2-1; 8 nucleotides line up with TRBD2. CDR1 and CDR2 (germline): SEHNR, FQNEAQ (reference sequence). V was pared by 6 bases and J by 6 bases, with 16 bases of the junction left unmatched. The CDR3 loop spans 17 amino acids. In DNA form, the CDR3 reads TGTGCCAGCAGTTTTACCCCTATCGGACTAGCAACCAATGAGCAGTTCTTC. This sequence encodes CASSFTPIGLATNEQFF. Complete variable domain (other parts from reference TRBV7-9 and TRBJ2-1): DTGVSQNPRHKITKRGQNVTFRCDPISEHNRLYWYRQTLGQGPEFLTYFQNEAQLEKSRLLSDRFSAERPKGSFSTLEIQRTEQGDSAMYLCASSFTPIGLATNEQFFGPGTRLTVL.

The chain has TRBV11-2 and TRBJ1-3, with a tentative D call TRBD1 (5 bases). The germline V gene encodes CDR1 SGHAT and CDR2 FQNNGV. This CDR3 region has 16 residues. V lost 0 bases to trimming and J lost 1 base, with 10 bases between them. The CDR3 sequence: CASSLELGGSGNTIYF. CDR3 nucleotides: TGTGCCAGCAGCTTAGAACTTGGGGGGTCTGGAAACACCATATATTTT.